Shown below are 11 T cell receptor beta chains from a single sample sequenced in a study of T cell repertoires in aging, cancer and after chemotherapy. The template was genomic DNA from peripheral blood, not RNA. Multiplex touch-down PCR with TRB-A/B primers amplified rearranged V-D-J TRB sequences. From the multiplex PCR reads, TCRdb called clonotypes with MiXCR, one entry per CDR3 protein. Here the sample spans 450 to 500 distinct CDR3 sequences, almost 35% being singletons. The source material was blood. The receptor set was obtained from a human donor in good health.

J is TRBJ1-1 and V is TRBV20-1; no clear D. Trimming removed 7 bases from V and 3 bases from J, with 9 bases in between. The length of the CDR3 is 11 residues. Germline V gene lookup returns CDR1 DFQATT and CDR2 SNEGSKA (reference sequence). The CDR3: CSVERDTEAFF. The DNA for the CDR3 is TGCAGTGTGGAACGGGACACTGAAGCTTTCTTT.

The V and J genes are TRBV20-1 and TRBJ2-7, with TRBD2 identical over 9 bases. The V gene end was trimmed by 4 bases and the J gene end by 3 bases; junction bases not matched to a gene: 7. Germline V gene data show CDR1 as DFQATT and CDR2 as SNEGSKA (reference sequence). CDR3 length: 14 amino acids. The CDR3, as DNA: TGCAGTGCTACCAGCGGGGGGCCAAACTACGAGCAGTACTTC. Translated, it gives CSATSGGPNYEQYF.

This clonotype was recorded a few times. The chain carries TRBV20-1 and TRBJ2-7; D is undetermined. Germline V CDR1 and CDR2: DFQATT, SNEGSKA (reference sequence). The length of the CDR3 is 11 residues. The V end lost 1 base, the J end lost 3 bases, and 4 bases lay between the germline ends. Here the CDR3 DNA reads TGCAGTGCTAGAGGGGTCTACGAGCAGTACTTC. Its protein product is CSARGVYEQYF.

Details on this clonotype: A much bigger clone sits one base away, suggesting this may be a read error. The V and J genes are TRBV6-1 and TRBJ2-3; no clear D. Germline V gene lookup returns CDR1 MNHNS and CDR2 SASEGT. Trimming pared 1 base from V and 2 bases from J, leaving 10 bases between. This CDR3 region has 15 residues. CDR3 in amino acids: CASSEGRWHTDTQYF. The DNA of the CDR3 is TGTGCCAGCAGTGAAGGAAGGTGGCACACAGATACGCAGTATTTT.

The chain recombines TRBV27 with TRBJ1-2; D is possibly TRBD1 (5 bases). The germline CDR1 and CDR2 sequences are MNHEY and SMNVEV (reference sequence). The V end lost 7 bases, the J end lost 4 bases, and 19 bases lay between the germline ends. This CDR3 is built from 15 residues. This CDR3 is CASKRDGQSIYGYTF. CDR3 nucleotides: TGTGCCAGCAAGCGAGACGGACAATCGATCTATGGCTACACCTTC.

This sequence joins TRBV20-1 and TRBJ2-6; TRBD1 or TRBD2 may be the D gene (5 bases each). V was clipped by 1 base and J by 0 bases, with 13 bases between them. Germline V gives CDR1 DFQATT, CDR2 SNEGSKA (reference sequence). The CDR3 is made up of 17 amino acids. CDR3 sequence: CSARGQKRASGANVLTF. The CDR3 nucleotides read TGCAGTGCTAGAGGACAGAAGAGGGCCTCTGGGGCCAACGTCCTGACTTTC.

The chain recombines TRBV6-8 with TRBJ1-1; D remains ambiguous. V lost 8 bases, J lost 1 base, and 11 bases lay in between. The CDR3 extends over 13 amino acids. Germline CDR1 MNHGY, CDR2 SAAAGT. In nucleotides, the CDR3 is TGTGCCAGCCGCCTCGCAGCGAACACTGAAGCTTTCTTT. It yields the protein CASRLAANTEAFF.

This clonotype was observed a handful of times. J is TRBJ2-1 and V is TRBV6-6; D gene unclear. Germline lookup yields CDR1 MNHNY and CDR2 SVGAGI (reference sequence). Between the trimmed V and J ends, which lost 0 bases and 4 bases, there was a span of 7 bases. The CDR3 runs 14 residues. CDR3 DNA sequence: TGTGCCAGCAGTTACTCCCGGGTTTACAATGAGCAGTTCTTC. Its protein is CASSYSRVYNEQFF.

In regard to this clonotype: This may come from a read error, since a much larger clone is one base off. The chain carries TRBV6-5 and TRBJ1-2; D unresolved. The CDR3 spans 11 residues. The germline V and J ends were trimmed by 5 bases and 8 bases, with 9 bases remaining between them. The germline gives CDR1 MNHEY, CDR2 SVGAGI. CDR3 amino acids: CASSHYGGYTF. The DNA of the CDR3 is TGTGCCAGCAGTCACTATGGGGGCTACACCTTC.

This clonotype was observed once. The chain has TRBV20-1 and TRBJ2-7, with TRBD1 as a possible D gene (9 bases). Per the germline V gene, CDR1 is DFQATT and CDR2 is SNEGSKA (reference sequence). Between the trimmed V and J ends, which lost 4 bases and 0 bases, there was a span of 22 bases. The CDR3 totals 17 residues. For the CDR3, the DNA is TGCAGTGCTATCGGGGGGGTCGGGACAGGGTTCTCCTACGAGCAGTACTTC. Protein: CSAIGGVGTGFSYEQYF.

The table lists this clonotype with a few counts. This chain links TRBV11-1 with TRBJ2-2; D remains unclear. Trimming took off 1 base at V and 5 bases at J, with 5 bases between the two ends. Germline CDR1 reads SGHAT; CDR2 reads FQDESV (reference sequence). The CDR3 spans 13 residues. The CDR3 DNA reads as TGTGCCAGCAGCTTAGGGCCGACCGGGGAGCTGTTTTTT. Its protein product is CASSLGPTGELFF. The complete variable domain, with remaining parts taken from reference TRBV11-1 and TRBJ2-2, reads EAEVAQSPRYKITEKSQAVAFWCDPISGHATLYWYRQILGQGPELLVQFQDESVVDDSQLPKDRFSAERLKGVDSTLKIQPAELGDSAMYLCASSLGPTGELFFGEGSRLTVL.